What follows is one T cell receptor beta chain and its context. Its antigen is still unknown. This entry comes from a study of shared clonotypes between healthy human individuals. Regarding the study as a whole: Apart from blood, nothing was sampled; tissue repertoires likely differ.

Assay used: immunoSEQ multiplex PCR; TCRdb lists only in-frame clones, some missing. Altogether fewer than 700,000 clones are present, roughly 79% being singletons, with the ten largest covering about 12%. The ends lost 2 bases at V and 4 bases at J; junction bases unmatched: 8. The germline V gene has CDR1 LNHNV and CDR2 YYDKDF (reference sequence). This CDR3 has 15 amino acids. Sample: PBMCs. The sequence derives from a woman aged 40-49 years in good health. Some clones in this sample may be carry-over from other donors' samples. The rearrangement links TRBV15 to TRBJ2-7, with 7 bases fitting TRBD1. The CDR3 nucleotides read TGTGCCACCAGCAGAAACCGGGACAGCACATACGAGCAGTACTTC. It codes for CATSRNRDSTYEQYF.